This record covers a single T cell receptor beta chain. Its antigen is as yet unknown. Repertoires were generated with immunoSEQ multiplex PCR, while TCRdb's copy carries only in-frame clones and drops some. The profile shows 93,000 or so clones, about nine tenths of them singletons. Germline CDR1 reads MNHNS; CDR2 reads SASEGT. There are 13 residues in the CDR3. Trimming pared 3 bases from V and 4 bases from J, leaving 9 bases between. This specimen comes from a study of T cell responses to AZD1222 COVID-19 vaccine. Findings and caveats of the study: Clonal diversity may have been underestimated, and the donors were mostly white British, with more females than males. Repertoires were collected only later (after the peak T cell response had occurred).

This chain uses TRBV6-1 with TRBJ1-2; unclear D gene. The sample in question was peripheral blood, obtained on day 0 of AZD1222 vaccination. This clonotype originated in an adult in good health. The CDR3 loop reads CASSERHLYGYTF. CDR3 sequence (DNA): TGTGCCAGCAGTGAGCGGCACCTCTATGGCTACACCTTC.